The T cell receptor beta chain under discussion was sequenced for a study of T cells after posttransplantation cyclophosphamide. General observations from the study: Tissue-infiltrating T cells from skin or gut overlapped little with blood T cells.

This clone was detected many times. Its antigen is not identified. Sequencing was performed with immunoSEQ multiplex PCR; in TCRdb, only in-frame clones are kept and a portion is missing. The sample is made up of some 38,000 clones, none counted only once. CDR1 and CDR2 from the germline V gene are SQVTM and ANQGSEA. The CDR3 has 12 amino acids. V lost 0 bases to trimming and J lost 9 bases, with 11 bases between them. The J gene is TRBJ2-5, the V gene TRBV29-1, with D perhaps TRBD2 (5 bases). This receptor was taken from a middle-aged man in good health, CMV-negative, and a related stem cell transplant donor. The sample was PBMCs. This CDR3 is CSVEENGVSQYF. The CDR3 nucleotides read TGCAGCGTTGAAGAGAACGGGGTATCCCAGTACTTC.